This T cell receptor beta chain was documented in a study of siplizumab effects on memory and regulatory T cells (dated by TCRdb to between 2018 and 2021). Context from the whole study: The study examined how the anti-CD2 antibody siplizumab affects alloreactive T-cell subsets in allogeneic mixed lymphocyte reactions built from human PBMCs. The paper as a whole reports these results and caveats: Compared with memory T cells, unstimulated naive T cells appeared more diverse, and naive cells seemed to make a substantial contribution to the alloresponse. Roughly 75-96% of proliferating CD4+ or CD8+ clones could not be assigned a naive or memory phenotype. Among mappable alloreactive CD4+ clones, an average Treg-derived fraction of over 60% was observed with siplizumab, compared with around 28% in control reactions. Because sequences below about 10^-5 frequency were poorly captured, only a minor fraction of alloreactive clones could be mapped to unstimulated subsets. Whether proliferating Tregs from siplizumab cultures were suppressive was not functionally confirmed. The cumulative frequency of alloreactive sequences that could be traced back to unstimulated CD4+ memory T cells was significantly reduced by siplizumab.

The CDR3, from cysteine to phenylalanine, totals 14 residues. CDR3 DNA is the only sequence kept; it has 42 bases, read in frame from the first base. Germline trimming amounts to 7 bases on V and 3 bases on J, with 7 as the count of junction bases outside the gene matches. The germline V gene yields SNHLY for CDR1 and FYNNEI for CDR2. Sorted unstimulated T cells and proliferating T cells recovered from mixed lymphocyte reactions were subjected to TCRbeta CDR3 sequencing. Fresh whole blood from roughly nine HLA-typed healthy donors was used as the source from which PBMCs were isolated. Unstimulated CD4+ regulatory T cells were FACS-sorted to map the origin of alloreactive clones. As to this clone: It lacks a known antigen. The sample holds no much larger clone one base away, and base qualities are not on file.

Library preparation used the immunoSEQ multiplex PCR assay. The deep sequencing platform assayed 90,000 to 100,000 TCR templates per sample. Genomic DNA extracted from sorted T cells was used for TCRbeta CDR3 sequencing. Regarding the original processing steps: The R programming language was used for the clonal analysis of the TCRbeta CDR3 data. Unstimulated samples were compared with post-reaction CFSE-low samples to define alloreactive CD4+ and CD8+ clones. Alloreactive CD4+ clones were assigned to regulatory or non-regulatory origin by matching sequences to sorted unstimulated Treg and non-Treg repertoires. The table comes from immuneACCESS by way of TCRdb, which keeps in-frame sequences with V and J called. Part of the clones is missing from these tables; in studies checked, under half for an unresolved V gene and the rest for unknown reasons. The V and J calls and clone size are taken from that table; D and trimming were inferred from the DNA. Within this sample are about 69,000 clones, with over 75% of them counted one time only. Under 2% of the sample belongs to the ten largest clones.

The V and J segments used are TRBV2 and TRBJ1-1, and TRBD1 aligns with 8 junction nucleotides. Sequencing was done on a sample of Tregs sorted from blood. The TCR sequence derives from a human donor in good health. For the CDR3, the sequence is CASKITGGDTEAFF. The DNA sequence follows: TGTGCCAGCAAGATAACAGGGGGGGACACTGAAGCTTTCTTT.